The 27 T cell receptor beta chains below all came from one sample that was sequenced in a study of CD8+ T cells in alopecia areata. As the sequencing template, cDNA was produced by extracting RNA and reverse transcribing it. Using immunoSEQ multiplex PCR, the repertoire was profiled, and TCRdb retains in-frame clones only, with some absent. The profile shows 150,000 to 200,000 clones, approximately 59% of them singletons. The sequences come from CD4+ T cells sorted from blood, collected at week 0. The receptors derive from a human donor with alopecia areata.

The CDR3 is CASSGGRRMNTEAFF. In DNA, the CDR3 is TGTGCCAGCAGTGGAGGGAGGCGTATGAACACTGAAGCTTTCTTT. The rearrangement joins TRBV2 to TRBJ1-1; no clear D gene. V lost 4 bases, J lost 0 bases, and 12 bases lay in between. This CDR3 contains 15 residues. Looked up from germline, CDR1 is SNHLY and CDR2 is FYNNEI.

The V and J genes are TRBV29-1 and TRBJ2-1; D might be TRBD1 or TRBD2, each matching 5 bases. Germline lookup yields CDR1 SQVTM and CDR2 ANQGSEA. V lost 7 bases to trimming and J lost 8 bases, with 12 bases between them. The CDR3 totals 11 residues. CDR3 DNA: TGCAGCGCCCGCGAGGGGTATGAGCAGTTCTTC. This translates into CSAREGYEQFF.

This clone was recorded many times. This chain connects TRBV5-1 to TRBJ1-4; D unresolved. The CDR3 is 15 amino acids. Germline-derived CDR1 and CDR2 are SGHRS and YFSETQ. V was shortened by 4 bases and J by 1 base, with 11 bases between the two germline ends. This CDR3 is CASSGGGGTNEKLFF. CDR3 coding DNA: TGCGCCAGCAGCGGCGGCGGAGGAACTAATGAAAAACTGTTTTTT.

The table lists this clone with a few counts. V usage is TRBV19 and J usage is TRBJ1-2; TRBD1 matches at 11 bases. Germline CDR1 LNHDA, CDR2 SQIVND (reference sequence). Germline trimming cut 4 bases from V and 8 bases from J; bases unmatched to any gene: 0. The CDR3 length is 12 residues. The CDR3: CASSRTGGGYTF. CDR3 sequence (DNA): TGTGCCAGTAGTAGGACAGGGGGCGGCTACACCTTC.

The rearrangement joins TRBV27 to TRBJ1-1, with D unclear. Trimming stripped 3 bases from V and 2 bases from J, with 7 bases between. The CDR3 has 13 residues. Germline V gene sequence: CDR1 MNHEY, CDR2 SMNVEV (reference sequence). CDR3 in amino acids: CASSFYRNTEAFF. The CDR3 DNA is TGTGCCAGCAGTTTTTACAGAAACACTGAAGCTTTCTTT.

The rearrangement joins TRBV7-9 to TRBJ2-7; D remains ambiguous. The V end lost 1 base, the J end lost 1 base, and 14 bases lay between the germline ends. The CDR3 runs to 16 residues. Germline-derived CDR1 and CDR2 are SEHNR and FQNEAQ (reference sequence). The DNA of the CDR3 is TGTGCCAGCAGCTTAGGCCCTCGCTCGGGTTCCTACGAGCAGTACTTC. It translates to CASSLGPRSGSYEQYF.

The CDR3, as DNA: TGCGCCAGCAGCCCGGGACAGGGAGGGCACTATGGCTACACCTTC. Its protein is CASSPGQGGHYGYTF. The chain combines TRBV5-1 with TRBJ1-2, with 9 bases identical to TRBD1. The CDR3 totals 15 residues. Trimming removed 4 bases from V and 3 bases from J; junction bases left unmatched: 7. Germline loops: CDR1 SGHRS, CDR2 YFSETQ. The full variable domain, its missing parts supplied by reference TRBV5-1 and TRBJ1-2, is KAGVTQTPRYLIKTRGQQVTLSCSPISGHRSVSWYQQTPGQGLQFLFEYFSETQRNKGNFPGRFSGRQFSNSRSEMNVSTLELGDSALYLCASSPGQGGHYGYTFGSGTRLTVV.

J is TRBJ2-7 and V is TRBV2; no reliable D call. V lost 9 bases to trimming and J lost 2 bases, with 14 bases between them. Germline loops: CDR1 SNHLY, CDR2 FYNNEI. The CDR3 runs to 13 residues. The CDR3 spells CASCIDKTYEQYF. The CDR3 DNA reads TGTGCCAGTTGTATTGACAAAACCTACGAGCAGTACTTC.

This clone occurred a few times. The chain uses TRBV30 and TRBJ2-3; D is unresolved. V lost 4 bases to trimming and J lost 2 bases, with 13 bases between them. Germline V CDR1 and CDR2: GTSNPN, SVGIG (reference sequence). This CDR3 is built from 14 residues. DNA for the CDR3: TGTGCCTGGAACCAGCGAACGAACACAGATACGCAGTATTTT. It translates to CAWNQRTNTDTQYF. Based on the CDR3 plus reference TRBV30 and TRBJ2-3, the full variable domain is SQTIHQWPATLVQPVGSPLSLECTVEGTSNPNLYWYRQAAGRGLQLLFYSVGIGQISSEVPQNLSASRPQDRQFILSSKKLLLSDSGFYLCAWNQRTNTDTQYFGPGTRLTVL.

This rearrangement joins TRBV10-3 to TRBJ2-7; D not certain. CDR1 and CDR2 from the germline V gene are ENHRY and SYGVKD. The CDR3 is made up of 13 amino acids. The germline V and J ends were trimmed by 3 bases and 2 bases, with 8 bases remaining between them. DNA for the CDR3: TGTGCCATCAGTGAAAGGCCCCCCTACGAGCAGTACTTC. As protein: CAISERPPYEQYF.

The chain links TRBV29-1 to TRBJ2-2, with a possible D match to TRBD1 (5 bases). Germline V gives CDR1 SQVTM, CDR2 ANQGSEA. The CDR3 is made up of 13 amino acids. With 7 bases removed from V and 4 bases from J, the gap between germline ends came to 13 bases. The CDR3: CSARQRFTGELFF. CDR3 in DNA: TGCAGCGCTAGACAGAGATTCACCGGGGAGCTGTTTTTT.

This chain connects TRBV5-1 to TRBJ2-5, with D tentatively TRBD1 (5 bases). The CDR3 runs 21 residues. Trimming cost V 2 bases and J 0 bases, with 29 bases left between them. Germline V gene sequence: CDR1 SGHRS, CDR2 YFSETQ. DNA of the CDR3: TGCGCCAGCAGCTTCTTTGATCATCCTCGACACTTCCCAGGGCACCAAGAGACCCAGTACTTC. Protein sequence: CASSFFDHPRHFPGHQETQYF.

The CDR3 DNA follows: TGCAGCGTAATGACAGGCGGCTACTACGAGCAGTACTTC. Its translation is CSVMTGGYYEQYF. J is TRBJ2-7 and V is TRBV29-1, with D perhaps matching TRBD1 (6 bases). CDR1 is SQVTM and CDR2 is ANQGSEA in the germline V gene. The CDR3 has 13 amino acids. V lost 6 bases and J lost 3, with 15 bases in between.

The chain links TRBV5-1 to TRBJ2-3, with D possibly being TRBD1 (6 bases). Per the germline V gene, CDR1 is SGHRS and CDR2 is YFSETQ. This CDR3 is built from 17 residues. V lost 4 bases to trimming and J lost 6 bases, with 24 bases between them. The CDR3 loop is CASSTSRPGGEEDTQYF. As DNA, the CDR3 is TGCGCCAGCAGCACCTCACGGCCTGGGGGCGAGGAGGATACGCAGTATTTT.

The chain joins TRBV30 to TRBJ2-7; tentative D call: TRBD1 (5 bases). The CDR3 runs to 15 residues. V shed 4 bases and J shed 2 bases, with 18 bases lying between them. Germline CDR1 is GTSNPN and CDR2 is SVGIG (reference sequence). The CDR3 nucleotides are TGTGCCTGGACTAAACAGGCCCAGCGCGCCTACGAGCAGTACTTC. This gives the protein CAWTKQAQRAYEQYF. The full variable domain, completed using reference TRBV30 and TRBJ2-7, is SQTIHQWPATLVQPVGSPLSLECTVEGTSNPNLYWYRQAAGRGLQLLFYSVGIGQISSEVPQNLSASRPQDRQFILSSKKLLLSDSGFYLCAWTKQAQRAYEQYFGPGTRLTVT.

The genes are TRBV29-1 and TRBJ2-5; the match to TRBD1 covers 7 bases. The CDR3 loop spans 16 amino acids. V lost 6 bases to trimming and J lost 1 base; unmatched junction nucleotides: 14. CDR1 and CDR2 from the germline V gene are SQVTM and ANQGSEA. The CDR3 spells CSVPAVERGLQETQYF. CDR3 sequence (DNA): TGCAGCGTCCCGGCAGTCGAAAGGGGGCTCCAAGAGACCCAGTACTTC.

The CDR3 loop reads CAWLQGSYGYTF. CDR3 DNA: TGTGCCTGGCTACAGGGATCCTATGGCTACACCTTC. The chain couples TRBV30 to TRBJ1-2; perhaps TRBD1 as D (6 bases). V lost 5 bases, J lost 4 bases, and 11 bases lay in between. Germline V gene sequence: CDR1 GTSNPN, CDR2 SVGIG (reference sequence). This CDR3 is 12 amino acids long.

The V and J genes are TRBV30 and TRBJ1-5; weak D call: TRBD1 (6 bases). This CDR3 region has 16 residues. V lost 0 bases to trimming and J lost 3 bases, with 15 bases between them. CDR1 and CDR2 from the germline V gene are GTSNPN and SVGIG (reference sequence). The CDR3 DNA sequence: TGTGCCTGGAGTGTACGGGGGCGCGGTAACAATCAGCCCCAGCATTTT. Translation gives CAWSVRGRGNNQPQHF.

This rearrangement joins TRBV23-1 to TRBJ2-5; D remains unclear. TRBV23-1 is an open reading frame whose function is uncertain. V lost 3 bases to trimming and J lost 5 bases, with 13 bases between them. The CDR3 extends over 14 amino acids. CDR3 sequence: CASSHESPRETQYF. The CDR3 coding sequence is TGCGCCAGCAGTCACGAGTCTCCAAGGGAGACCCAGTACTTC.

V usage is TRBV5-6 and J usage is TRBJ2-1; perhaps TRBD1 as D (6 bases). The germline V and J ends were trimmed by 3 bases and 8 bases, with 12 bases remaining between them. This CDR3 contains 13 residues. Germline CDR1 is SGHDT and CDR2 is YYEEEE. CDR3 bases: TGTGCCAGCAGCTCAACAGGGAGTCATGAGCAGTTCTTC. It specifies CASSSTGSHEQFF.

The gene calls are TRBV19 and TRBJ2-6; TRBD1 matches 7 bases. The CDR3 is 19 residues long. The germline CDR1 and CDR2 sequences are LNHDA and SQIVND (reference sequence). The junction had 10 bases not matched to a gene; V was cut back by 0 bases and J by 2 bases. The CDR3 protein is CASSIDRGQRSTGANVLTF. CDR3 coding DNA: TGTGCCAGTAGTATAGATCGGGGACAGAGGTCAACTGGGGCCAACGTCCTGACTTTC.

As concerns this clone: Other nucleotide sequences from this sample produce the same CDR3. This CDR3 is CSARRETQYF. DNA of the CDR3: TGCAGTGCGCGGAGAGAGACCCAGTACTTC. The rearrangement links TRBV20-1 to TRBJ2-5; D unresolved. Germline assignment: CDR1 DFQATT and CDR2 SNEGSKA (reference sequence). V was trimmed by 6 bases and J by 4 bases, leaving 6 bases between them. There are 10 residues in the CDR3.

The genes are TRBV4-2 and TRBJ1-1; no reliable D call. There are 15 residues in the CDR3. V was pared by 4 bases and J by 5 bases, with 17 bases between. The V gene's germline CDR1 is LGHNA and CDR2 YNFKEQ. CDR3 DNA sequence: TGTGCCAGCAGCCCCCCGGGAGCGCGATCAACTGAAGCTTTCTTT. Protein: CASSPPGARSTEAFF.

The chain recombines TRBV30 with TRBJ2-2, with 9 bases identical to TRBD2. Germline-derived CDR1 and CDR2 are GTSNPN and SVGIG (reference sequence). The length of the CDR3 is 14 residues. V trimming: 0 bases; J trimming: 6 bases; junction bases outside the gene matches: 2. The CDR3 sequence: CAWSVLAGAGELFF. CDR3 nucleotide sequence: TGTGCCTGGAGTGTATTAGCGGGGGCCGGGGAGCTGTTTTTT.

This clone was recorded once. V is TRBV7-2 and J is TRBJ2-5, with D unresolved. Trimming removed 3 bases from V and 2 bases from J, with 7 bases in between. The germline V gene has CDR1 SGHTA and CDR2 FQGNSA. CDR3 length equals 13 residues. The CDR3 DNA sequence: TGTGCCAGCAGCTTCGTACTGCAAGAGACCCAGTACTTC. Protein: CASSFVLQETQYF.

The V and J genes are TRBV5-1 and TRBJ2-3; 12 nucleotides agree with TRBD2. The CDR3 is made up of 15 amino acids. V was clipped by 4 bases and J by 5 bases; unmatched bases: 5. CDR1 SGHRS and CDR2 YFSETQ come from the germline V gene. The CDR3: CASSLTSGGLDTQYF. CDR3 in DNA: TGCGCCAGCAGCCTGACTAGCGGGGGCTTAGATACGCAGTATTTT.

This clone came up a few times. CDR3 DNA: TGCAGCGTTAATGGGAGGACGACAGGGACTGGCTCCATCTATGGCTACACCTTC. Amino acid sequence: CSVNGRTTGTGSIYGYTF. V and J are TRBV29-1 and TRBJ1-2, with 7 nucleotides matching TRBD1. This CDR3 comprises 18 residues. Trimming took 5 bases from V and 4 from J; bases not matched to a gene: 22. Germline CDR1 SQVTM, CDR2 ANQGSEA.